The clone carrying this T cell receptor (beta chain) was counted between two and nine times. Per germline, CDR1 SGHTA and CDR2 FQGTGA. The CDR3 spans 14 residues. J gave up 6 bases and V 5 bases, and 5 bases lay outside the gene matches. One entry per CDR3 protein, called by TCRdb with MiXCR from the 5' RACE reads. This sample yields roughly 230,000 distinct CDR3 sequences, of which under 20% are seen a single time; 25% to 40% belongs to the top ten. This sample stems from a study of CD8 T cells in ankylosing spondylitis. The genes are TRBV7-3 and TRBJ2-2; 8 nucleotides line up with TRBD1. The source is a male donor with ankylosing spondylitis or in good health (not recorded which). Sequenced: blood, either unsorted or a sorted T cell fraction (not recorded which). CDR3 protein: CASSAGQAAGELFF. CDR3 sequence (DNA): TGTGCCAGCAGCGCGGGACAGGCGGCCGGGGAGCTGTTTTTT.